What follows is one TCR beta chain and its context. The antigen remains unidentified. A multiplex PCR was run with 60 Vbeta primers and 13 Jbeta primers. The method was immunoSEQ multiplex PCR; TCRdb's version includes in-frame clones alone and lacks a portion of them. There are about 170,000 clones in the sample; approximately 76% occur only once, and roughly 1.9% lies in the top ten. This entry is derived from a study of cytomegalovirus exposure and HLA in healthy donors. The germline V gene encodes CDR1 SEHNR and CDR2 FQNEAQ (reference sequence). V shed 1 base and J shed 7 bases, with 17 bases lying between them. CDR3 length equals 17 residues. Whole-study findings and limits: TCR beta chains numbering some 150 were designated cytomegalovirus-associated. Presence/absence analyses took donor sequencing depth as roughly uniform. Relative to the roughly 690-donor mean, N-insertions were reportedly fewer in an Asian-associated ancestry cluster in a later analysis.

The source of this sequence is a female donor in good health and CMV-seronegative. The sample consisted of PBMCs. The chain combines TRBV7-9 with TRBJ1-6, with TRBD1 as a possible D gene (6 bases). Here the CDR3 DNA reads TGTGCCAGCAGCTTAGATGGAACCGCAGGGGCAAATTCACCCCTCCACTTT. Amino acids: CASSLDGTAGANSPLHF.